The source of this T cell receptor beta chain is a study of blood T cell repertoires in COVID-19. Study-wide context: The samples span acute and convalescent COVID-19 from the United States, Italy and Spain.

In assigning cohorts, the study relied on participant-reported clinical history. TCRdb's copy holds only in-frame clones and misses some; the assay was immunoSEQ multiplex PCR. The table includes roughly 200,000 clones, 75% to 90% detected once. In germline, CDR1 is MDHEN, CDR2 SYDVKM. The CDR3 length is 16 residues. V lost 3 bases, J lost 2 bases, and 14 bases lay in between. This rearrangement joins TRBV28 to TRBJ1-5; no reliable D call. The source is a woman between 40 and 55 years old with acute COVID-19. The specimen sequenced was PBMCs or T cells enriched from blood (not recorded which). In nucleotides, the CDR3 is TGTGCCAGCAGTTTTGGGCTACGGGGTGGCAATCAGCCCCAGCATTTT. Translated, it gives CASSFGLRGGNQPQHF. The complete variable domain, with remaining parts taken from reference TRBV28 and TRBJ1-5, reads DVKVTQSSRYLVKRTGEKVFLECVQDMDHENMFWYRQDPGLGLRLIYFSYDVKMKEKGDIPEGYSVSREKKERFSLILESASTNQTSMYLCASSFGLRGGNQPQHFGDGTRLSIL.